The rows below give T cell receptor beta chains drawn from one sample of a study of glioma-infiltrating T cells. TCRdb reprocessed the multiplex PCR reads via MiXCR and lists one record per CDR3 protein. The sample shows approximately 190,000 distinct CDR3 sequences, 32% of them seen only once. The sample consisted of glioma tissue, nonneoplastic brain tissue, or PBMCs (not recorded which). Receptors were obtained from a human donor with low-grade glioma or glioblastoma, undergoing nonglioma brain surgery, or in good health (not recorded which). Both conserved end residues are part of each CDR3. Fields, in order: V gene, D gene, J gene, clone size, CDR3 DNA, CDR3 protein. A D gene is named only where the DNA matches it firmly. Clone size is shown for a subset of rows, as once, few, many or a class of expanded clone.

>TRBV15|NA|TRBJ2-1|many
TGTGCCACCAGCAGAGATAGCGGATCCTACAATGAGCAGTTCTTC
CATSRDSGSYNEQFF
>TRBV6-2/TRBV6-3|NA|TRBJ1-3|many
TGTGCCAGCAGCCGAGACAGACTTCAAATTGCCTCTGGAAACACCATATATTTT
CASSRDRLQIASGNTIYF
>TRBV28|NA|TRBJ1-3|many
TGTGCCAGCAGTTTGAGGGTCTCTGGAAACACCATATATTTT
CASSLRVSGNTIYF
>TRBV7-3|NA|TRBJ1-1|NA
TGTGCCAGCAGCAGTAATAGGAACGCTGAAGCTTTCTTC
CASSSNRNAEAFF
>TRBV28|NA|TRBJ1-5|many
TGTGCCACCAAGAGTCGAAATAGCAATCAGCCCCAGCATTTT
CATKSRNSNQPQHF
>TRBV7-9|TRBD1|TRBJ2-5|few
TGTGCCAGCAGCTTTGGACAGGGTAAAGGAGAGACCCAGTACTTC
CASSFGQGKGETQYF
>TRBV3-1|NA|TRBJ1-4|NA
TGTGCCAGCAGCCAAGGTCCACAGAATGAAAAACTGTTTTTT
CASSQGPQNEKLFF
>TRBV9|NA|TRBJ1-1|NA
TGTGCCAGCAGCGTGGCCGGGACGCGAGGAAGGGAAGCTTTCTTT
CASSVAGTRGREAFF
>TRBV7-2|NA|TRBJ2-7|many
TGTGCCAGCAGCGATCAGAGCGGCAAATCCCATGGCGAGCAGTACTTC
CASSDQSGKSHGEQYF
>TRBV3-1|NA|TRBJ2-3|NA
TGTGCCAGCAGCCAATACGACAGAATCACAGATACGCAGTATTTT
CASSQYDRITDTQYF
>TRBV28|NA|TRBJ1-5|NA
TGTGCCAGCAGTCTGTGTCAGCGCAATCAGCCCCAGCATTTT
CASSLCQRNQPQHF
>TRBV7-3|NA|TRBJ2-2|many
TGTGCCAGCAGCTTAACGTTTGCCGGGGAGCTGTTTTTT
CASSLTFAGELFF
>TRBV20-1|TRBD1|TRBJ1-5|many
TGCAGTGTCGAGACAGGGCCGAATCAGCCCCAGCATTTT
CSVETGPNQPQHF
>TRBV27|NA|TRBJ2-1|NA
TGTGCCAGCAGTTCGCCTACGCGGGGCCAATTGTGCGAGCAGTTCTTC
CASSSPTRGQLCEQFF
>TRBV18|NA|TRBJ2-7|few
TGTGCCAGCTCACCAGGAGGGAGCCTTGGTTCGATTCCAGGACAGTACTTC
CASSPGGSLGSIPGQYF
>TRBV7-2|NA|TRBJ2-3|many
TGTGCCAGCAGCTACCGACAGGGAGGGCCAGATACGCAGTATTTT
CASSYRQGGPDTQYF
>TRBV2|TRBD2|TRBJ2-1|few
TGTGCCACAAGACGCGGGACTAATTTGGGAAATGAGCAGTTCTTC
CATRRGTNLGNEQFF
>TRBV5-4|NA|TRBJ2-7|once
TGTGACAGCAGCTTGGGCGTTGCCACCTACGAGCAGTACTTC
CDSSLGVATYEQYF
>TRBV29-1|TRBD1|TRBJ2-5|NA
TGCAGCGCGAGAAGGGGGCGCGGAGAGACCCAGTACTTC
CSARRGRGETQYF
>TRBV5-4|NA|TRBJ1-3|many
TGTGCCAGCAGCTTCCAGGGATCGGCTGGAAACACCATATATTTT
CASSFQGSAGNTIYF
>TRBV19|NA|TRBJ1-6|many
TGTGCCAGTAGTACGACCTCAGGGTACTTTCCCCTCCACTTT
CASSTTSGYFPLHF
>TRBV15|TRBD1|TRBJ2-1|NA
TGTGCCACCAGCAGAGGACAGGGGGGTGAGCAGTTCTTC
CATSRGQGGEQFF
>TRBV28|TRBD1|TRBJ2-5|NA
TGCGCCAGCAGCTACACAGGGGGCTCTCTCCAAGAGACCCAGTACTTC
CASSYTGGSLQETQYF
>TRBV7-9|TRBD2|TRBJ2-7|many
TGTGCCAGCAGCTTAAATCGGGGGGGTCTAGGCGAGCAGTACTTC
CASSLNRGGLGEQYF
>TRBV28|NA|TRBJ2-7|many
TGTGCCAGCAGTTTCGGACCCACGGGAGAGCAGTACTTC
CASSFGPTGEQYF
>TRBV5-4|TRBD2|TRBJ2-7|NA
TGTGCCAGCAGCCGAATGGCCTCGAGGGGCGGGAGCTCCTCCTACGGGCAGTACTTC
CASSRMASRGGSSSYGQYF
>TRBV14|TRBD2|TRBJ2-7|NA
TGTGCCAGCAGCCCCCTACCGGGACTAGTGAAGCAGTACTTC
CASSPLPGLVKQYF
>TRBV12-3/TRBV12-4|TRBD2|TRBJ2-7|NA
TGTGCCAGCACTAGCGGCTACGAGCAGTACTTC
CASTSGYEQYF
>TRBV27|NA|TRBJ2-1|few
TGTGCCAGCAGTTTAGGGGGAGCCTACAATGAGCAGTTCTTC
CASSLGGAYNEQFF
>TRBV4-1|TRBD2|TRBJ2-7|many
TGCGCCAGCAGCCAAGGTACGGGACTAGCGGTATACGAGCAGTACTTC
CASSQGTGLAVYEQYF
>TRBV7-2|NA|TRBJ2-7|few
TGTGCCAGCAACCCGGGACCTACCTACGAGCAGTACTTC
CASNPGPTYEQYF
>TRBV14|TRBD2|TRBJ2-1|many
TGTGCCAGCAGCCGACTAGCGGGAGGAGAAAATGAGCAGTTCTTC
CASSRLAGGENEQFF
>TRBV20-1|TRBD1|TRBJ2-7|many
TGCAGTGCTCCCCGCCGGGACAGAGAAACCTACGAGCAGTACTTC
CSAPRRDRETYEQYF
>TRBV24-1|NA|TRBJ1-1|many
TGTGCCACCAGTCAAGGGGGGAACACTGAAGCTTTCTTT
CATSQGGNTEAFF
>TRBV7-2|TRBD1|TRBJ2-7|many
TGTGCCAGCAGCTCCCCGGGACAGGACTACGAGCAGTACTTC
CASSSPGQDYEQYF
>TRBV27|TRBD1|TRBJ2-7|NA
TGTGCCAGCAGTCGGGCAGGGGGCTACGAGCAGTACTTC
CASSRAGGYEQYF
>TRBV3-1|TRBD2|TRBJ2-7|few
TGTGCCAGCCCGACTAGCGGGAGTATCTACGAGCAGTACTTC
CASPTSGSIYEQYF
>TRBV9|NA|TRBJ2-3|NA
TGTGCCAGCAGCGTAGGACAAGGCACAGATACGCAGTATTTT
CASSVGQGTDTQYF
>TRBV15|NA|TRBJ1-2|many
TGTGCCACCAGCAGAGACCCAGGGAAGAGTGGCTACACCTTC
CATSRDPGKSGYTF
>TRBV19|NA|TRBJ1-1|NA
TGTGCCAGTAGCCTTGTAGTTGTGTGCACTGAAGCTTTCTTT
CASSLVVVCTEAFF
>TRBV19|NA|TRBJ1-1|many
TGTGCCAGTAACCCGAGGCGTAACACTGAAGCTTTCTTT
CASNPRRNTEAFF
>TRBV20-1|NA|TRBJ2-7|NA
TGCAGCGTACAGACCACCTACGAGCAGTACTTC
CSVQTTYEQYF
>TRBV20-1|NA|TRBJ1-6|many
TGCAGTGCTAGAGATTCCACAGAGGGCAATAATTCACCCCTCCACTTT
CSARDSTEGNNSPLHF
>TRBV6-5|NA|TRBJ2-1|once
TGTGCCAGCAGTCACTCGAAGGTCCCCGGGACAACGCGACTATACAATGAGAAGTTCTTC
CASSHSKVPGTTRLYNEKFF
>TRBV5-5|NA|TRBJ2-7|NA
TGTGCCAGCAGCCCGGTTAGCTCCTACGAGCAGTGCTTC
CASSPVSSYEQCF
>TRBV4-1|NA|TRBJ1-1|NA
TGCGCCAGCAGCCAAGTCAAGTCAGTGGCCACTGAAGCTTTCTTT
CASSQVKSVATEAFF
>TRBV28|TRBD1|TRBJ1-5|many
TGTGCCAGCCCTACTCGGACAGGGGGCAATCAGCCCCAGCATTTT
CASPTRTGGNQPQHF
>TRBV6-4|NA|TRBJ2-3|many
TGTGCCAGCAAGAGAGGCACAGATACGCAGTATTTT
CASKRGTDTQYF